Shown below are 32 T cell receptor beta chains from a single sample sequenced in a study of blood T cell repertoires in COVID-19. Repertoires were generated with immunoSEQ multiplex PCR, while TCRdb's copy carries only in-frame clones and drops some. Of some 300,000 clones in the sample, 88% were seen once. The material sequenced was peripheral blood. These TCRs come from a woman in her twenties or thirties who had recovered from COVID-19.

V gene TRBV7-9 combines with J gene TRBJ2-3; D is possibly TRBD1 (6 bases). This CDR3 comprises 15 residues. V dropped 7 bases and J dropped 8 bases, with 22 bases sitting between them. The V gene's germline CDR1 is SEHNR and CDR2 FQNEAQ (reference sequence). The CDR3 loop is CASIIQGSASGTQYF. In DNA form, the CDR3 reads TGTGCCAGCATCATACAGGGTTCCGCATCGGGTACGCAGTATTTT.

The chain employs TRBV5-4 and TRBJ2-2; TRBD1 agrees at 8 bases. CDR3 length: 16 amino acids. V trimming: 6 bases; J trimming: 6 bases; junction bases outside the gene matches: 13. Germline values: CDR1 SGHNT, CDR2 YYREEE (reference sequence). The CDR3 region is CASTTTGGKVPGELFF. Written as DNA, the CDR3 is TGTGCCAGCACCACAACAGGGGGGAAGGTGCCCGGGGAGCTGTTTTTT. The whole variable domain, filled in from reference TRBV5-4 and TRBJ2-2, reads ETGVTQSPTHLIKTRGQQVTLRCSSQSGHNTVSWYQQALGQGPQFIFQYYREEENGRGNFPPRFSGLQFPNYSSELNVNALELDDSALYLCASTTTGGKVPGELFFGEGSRLTVL.

The chain joins TRBV19 to TRBJ1-1; tentative D call: TRBD1 (5 bases). This CDR3 has 15 residues. V shed 2 bases and J shed 1 base, with 11 bases lying between them. CDR1 is LNHDA, CDR2 SQIVND, per germline (reference sequence). The CDR3 is CASSIPRGQNTEAFF. Written as DNA, the CDR3 is TGTGCCAGTAGTATACCGCGGGGCCAGAACACTGAAGCTTTCTTT.

This clone was found once. V gene TRBV7-9 combines with J gene TRBJ2-3; D possibly corresponds to TRBD1 (6 bases). Germline loops: CDR1 SEHNR, CDR2 FQNEAQ (reference sequence). CDR3 length: 16 amino acids. The V and J ends lost 5 bases and 2 bases respectively, with 17 bases between them. The CDR3, as DNA: TGTGCCAGCAGCCCTGACAGGACGACATACACAGATACGCAGTATTTT. Translation: CASSPDRTTYTDTQYF.

The V gene is TRBV4-3, the J gene TRBJ2-1, with 11 bases aligning to TRBD2. The CDR3 loop spans 20 amino acids. The V gene end was trimmed by 1 base and the J gene end by 0 bases; junction bases not matched to a gene: 11. Germline V gene sequence: CDR1 LGHNA, CDR2 YSLEER. CDR3 residues: CASSQAPGLAGGSSYNEQFF. CDR3 DNA: TGCGCCAGCAGCCAAGCCCCCGGGCTAGCGGGGGGTAGCTCCTACAATGAGCAGTTCTTC.

The chain uses TRBV15 and TRBJ1-1; D not certain. The V end was cut by 6 bases, the J end by 0 bases, with 8 bases between. The CDR3 spans 13 residues. The germline CDR1 and CDR2 sequences are LNHNV and YYDKDF (reference sequence). CDR3 sequence: CATSLFVNTEAFF. As DNA, the CDR3 is TGTGCCACCAGTTTATTCGTGAACACTGAAGCTTTCTTT.

The chain has TRBV19 and TRBJ1-1, with 8 bases that match TRBD1. Germline CDR1 is LNHDA and CDR2 is SQIVND (reference sequence). The J segment lost 0 bases and the V segment lost 5 bases, leaving 5 bases of the junction unmatched. CDR3 size: 15 residues. The CDR3 spells CASSYRGGMNTEAFF. The CDR3, as DNA: TGTGCCAGTAGTTACAGGGGGGGCATGAACACTGAAGCTTTCTTT.

This clone showed up just a few times. The V gene is TRBV2, the J gene TRBJ2-5; D is perhaps TRBD1 (5 bases). This CDR3 region has 11 residues. The germline CDR1 and CDR2 sequences are SNHLY and FYNNEI. Trimming stripped 8 bases from V and 2 bases from J, with 6 bases between. In nucleotides, the CDR3 is TGTGCCAGCGACAGTCAAGAGACCCAGTACTTC. Amino acids: CASDSQETQYF. Drawing the rest from reference TRBV2 and TRBJ2-5, the complete variable domain is EPEVTQTPSHQVTQMGQEVILRCVPISNHLYFYWYRQILGQKVEFLVSFYNNEISEKSEIFDDQFSVERPDGSNFTLKIRSTKLEDSAMYFCASDSQETQYFGPGTRLLVL.

This chain links TRBV7-8 with TRBJ2-2; D perhaps matches TRBD1 (6 bases). Germline lookup yields CDR1 SGHVS and CDR2 FQNEAQ. V dropped 3 bases and J dropped 4 bases, with 9 bases sitting between them. This CDR3 is built from 14 residues. CDR3 loop: CASSFGGVTGELFF. CDR3 bases: TGTGCCAGCAGCTTTGGGGGCGTCACCGGGGAGCTGTTTTTT.

The chain recombines TRBV5-1 with TRBJ1-4, with 9 bases that match TRBD1. The junction had 16 bases not matched to a gene; V was cut back by 6 bases and J by 7 bases. The CDR3 has 17 amino acids. Germline values: CDR1 SGHRS, CDR2 YFSETQ. The CDR3 sequence: CASTPVGTGQRGEKLFF. The CDR3 DNA is TGCGCCAGCACCCCAGTAGGGACAGGGCAGCGGGGTGAAAAACTGTTTTTT.

This chain connects TRBV7-9 to TRBJ1-1; perhaps TRBD1 as D (6 bases). The CDR3 extends over 14 amino acids. Germline assignment: CDR1 SEHNR and CDR2 FQNEAQ (reference sequence). The V end was cut by 8 bases, the J end by 7 bases, with 20 bases between. CDR3 region: CASGPRAGEGEAFF. In DNA, the CDR3 is TGTGCCAGCGGTCCCCGGGCAGGGGAGGGTGAAGCTTTCTTT.

This clone was detected once. The rearrangement joins TRBV10-3 to TRBJ1-1; tentatively, D is TRBD1 (6 bases). CDR3 size: 14 residues. Germline assignment: CDR1 ENHRY and CDR2 SYGVKD. Trimming left V 5 bases short and J 4 bases short, with 14 bases between. The CDR3 reads CAISLQGGFTEAFF. CDR3 bases: TGTGCCATCAGTCTACAGGGTGGTTTCACTGAAGCTTTCTTT.

This chain connects TRBV7-2 to TRBJ2-7; 7 nucleotides agree with TRBD1. Germline V CDR1 and CDR2: SGHTA, FQGNSA. The CDR3 contains 15 residues. J gave up 3 bases and V 0 bases, and 5 bases lay outside the gene matches. In nucleotides, the CDR3 is TGTGCCAGCAGCTTAGCCGCAGGACAGGTCTACGAGCAGTACTTC. It yields the protein CASSLAAGQVYEQYF.

The J gene is TRBJ1-6, the V gene TRBV3-1 (or the pseudogene TRBV3-2); D gene ambiguous. CDR3 length: 14 amino acids. V lost 3 bases and J 8 bases, leaving 11 bases between the germline ends. Per germline, CDR1 LGHDT and CDR2 YNNKEL (reference sequence). The DNA of the CDR3 is TGTGCCAGCAGCCAGAGAGAGAGGGATTCACCCCTCCACTTT. It yields the protein CASSQRERDSPLHF.

CDR3 DNA sequence: TGTGCCATCACCACGACAGCTCAGAACACCGGGGAGCTGTTTTTT. Translating it yields CAITTTAQNTGELFF. The V and J genes are TRBV10-3 and TRBJ2-2; D is possibly TRBD1 (5 bases). CDR3 length: 15 amino acids. Germline V CDR1 and CDR2: ENHRY, SYGVKD. Trimming pared 7 bases from V and 1 base from J, leaving 13 bases between.

This chain joins TRBV18 and TRBJ2-7; 7 nucleotides agree with TRBD1. V lost 4 bases, J lost 4 bases, and 10 bases stayed unmatched. The CDR3 loop spans 15 amino acids. The germline CDR1 and CDR2 sequences are KGHSH and LQKENI. CDR3 bases: TGTGCCAGCTCACTACGACAGGGCAGTCTTTACGAGCAGTACTTC. Its translation: CASSLRQGSLYEQYF.

The rearrangement joins TRBV7-3 to TRBJ2-7; D is uncertain. V was shortened by 1 base and J by 0 bases, with 7 bases between the two germline ends. The CDR3 totals 14 residues. Germline CDR1 reads SGHTA; CDR2 reads FQGTGA. CDR3 protein: CASSLNAFSYEQYF. The CDR3 DNA is TGTGCCAGCAGCTTAAATGCGTTCTCCTACGAGCAGTACTTC. Full variable domain (remainder filled in from reference TRBV7-3 and TRBJ2-7): GAGVSQTPSNKVTEKGKYVELRCDPISGHTALYWYRQSLGQGPEFLIYFQGTGAADDSGLPNDRFFAVRPEGSVSTLKIQRTERGDSAVYLCASSLNAFSYEQYFGPGTRLTVT.

The CDR3 here is CASSETGGLGNTIYF. In nucleotides, the CDR3 is TGTGCCAGCAGTGAAACCGGGGGTTTGGGAAACACCATATATTTT. V and J are TRBV2 and TRBJ1-3, with a tentative D call TRBD1 (5 bases). The CDR3 loop spans 15 amino acids. Germline values: CDR1 SNHLY, CDR2 FYNNEI. V was trimmed by 2 bases and J by 4 bases, leaving 12 bases between them.

This clone was picked up a small number of times. V and J are TRBV12-3 or TRBV12-4 and TRBJ2-7; 8 bases agree with TRBD2. The ends lost 6 bases at V and 6 bases at J; junction bases unmatched: 4. The CDR3 loop spans 12 amino acids. CDR3 coding DNA: TGTGCCAGCAGCAAAACTAGCGGCGAGCAGTACTTC. It is translated as CASSKTSGEQYF.

This clone occurred once. This rearrangement joins TRBV2 to TRBJ2-3; the match to TRBD1 covers 10 bases. The ends lost 8 bases at V and 6 bases at J; junction bases unmatched: 8. CDR3 length: 14 residues. Germline CDR1 reads SNHLY; CDR2 reads FYNNEI. The chain's CDR3 is CASADRGQPDTQYF. The CDR3 DNA sequence: TGTGCCAGCGCTGACAGGGGGCAGCCGGATACGCAGTATTTT.

This clone was recorded a few times. The chain couples TRBV28 to TRBJ2-4; maybe TRBD1 (7 bases). V lost 7 bases and J lost 8, with 15 bases in between. The CDR3 covers 13 residues. Germline CDR1 and CDR2: MDHEN and SYDVKM. CDR3 coding DNA: TGTGCCAGCAACAGGGGCGGGGTGGACATTCAGTACTTC. This encodes CASNRGGVDIQYF.

V and J are TRBV9 and TRBJ2-5; TRBD1 matches at 7 bases. V gave up 5 bases and J gave up 4 bases; unmatched junction bases: 2. This CDR3 contains 12 residues. Germline V gives CDR1 SGDLS, CDR2 YYNGEE. The CDR3 protein is CASSTGAETQYF. CDR3 bases: TGTGCCAGCAGTACAGGGGCAGAGACCCAGTACTTC. Full variable domain (rest looked up from reference TRBV9 and TRBJ2-5): DSGVTQTPKHLITATGQRVTLRCSPRSGDLSVYWYQQSLDQGLQFLIQYYNGEERAKGNILERFSAQQFPDLHSELNLSSLELGDSALYFCASSTGAETQYFGPGTRLLVL.

This clone was recorded once. DNA of the CDR3: TGTGCCATCAGTGAGTCGAAATACGGCGGGGGGGCAACAGATACGCAGTATTTT. Protein product: CAISESKYGGGATDTQYF. This sequence joins TRBV10-3 and TRBJ2-3, with 9 bases aligning to TRBD2. The CDR3 has 18 residues. Trimming took 0 bases from V and 3 from J; bases not matched to a gene: 10. CDR1 and CDR2 (germline): ENHRY, SYGVKD.

The rearrangement links TRBV9 to TRBJ1-5; D not certain. The germline gives CDR1 SGDLS, CDR2 YYNGEE. Trimming pared 3 bases from V and 4 bases from J, leaving 8 bases between. This CDR3 has 13 residues. CDR3 sequence: CASSGHMNQPQHF. CDR3 in DNA: TGTGCCAGCAGCGGTCACATGAATCAGCCCCAGCATTTT. The full variable domain, in which reference TRBV9 and TRBJ1-5 provide the parts outside the CDR3, is DSGVTQTPKHLITATGQRVTLRCSPRSGDLSVYWYQQSLDQGLQFLIQYYNGEERAKGNILERFSAQQFPDLHSELNLSSLELGDSALYFCASSGHMNQPQHFGDGTRLSIL.

This clone has a single count. The chain carries TRBV5-1 and TRBJ2-5; 10 bases map to TRBD2. This CDR3 spans 13 amino acids. CDR1 SGHRS and CDR2 YFSETQ come from the germline V gene. J lost 7 bases, V lost 2 bases, and 2 bases had no gene match. DNA of the CDR3: TGCGCCAGCAGCTTCAGCGGGGGGGCGACCCAGTACTTC. Its translation is CASSFSGGATQYF. Together with reference TRBV5-1 and TRBJ2-5, the CDR3 gives the full variable domain: KAGVTQTPRYLIKTRGQQVTLSCSPISGHRSVSWYQQTPGQGLQFLFEYFSETQRNKGNFPGRFSGRQFSNSRSEMNVSTLELGDSALYLCASSFSGGATQYFGPGTRLLVL.

The J gene is TRBJ2-7, the V gene TRBV28; 9 bases line up with TRBD1. With V trimmed by 7 bases and J by 1 base, 5 bases remained unmatched. Germline values: CDR1 MDHEN, CDR2 SYDVKM. This CDR3 has 14 amino acids. For the CDR3, the DNA is TGTGCCAGCATCGGGGACAGGGAGTCCTACGAGCAGTACTTC. Its translation is CASIGDRESYEQYF.

This clone has only a few counts. The rearrangement links TRBV28 to TRBJ1-3; D is perhaps TRBD1 (5 bases). V was pared by 2 bases and J by 6 bases, with 11 bases between. The germline V gene encodes CDR1 MDHEN and CDR2 SYDVKM. This CDR3 is built from 14 residues. CDR3 DNA: TGTGCCAGCAGTTTAAGCCAGGGTACAAACACCATATATTTT. Protein sequence: CASSLSQGTNTIYF.

The V call is TRBV7-8, the J call TRBJ1-1; D is uncertain. V lost 2 bases to trimming and J lost 11 bases, with 15 bases between them. This CDR3 comprises 13 residues. The germline V gene has CDR1 SGHVS and CDR2 FQNEAQ. The CDR3 here is CASSLSGTYLAFF. DNA for the CDR3: TGTGCCAGCAGCTTAAGCGGTACTTATTTGGCTTTCTTT.

The chain is built from TRBV9 and TRBJ1-3; D not resolved. The CDR3 loop spans 15 amino acids. The germline CDR1 and CDR2 sequences are SGDLS and YYNGEE. V lost 0 bases, J lost 0 bases, and 7 bases lay in between. The CDR3 loop reads CASSVDPVSGNTIYF. Written as DNA, the CDR3 is TGTGCCAGCAGCGTAGACCCAGTCTCTGGAAACACCATATATTTT. The entire variable domain, with the rest obtained from reference TRBV9 and TRBJ1-3, is as follows: DSGVTQTPKHLITATGQRVTLRCSPRSGDLSVYWYQQSLDQGLQFLIQYYNGEERAKGNILERFSAQQFPDLHSELNLSSLELGDSALYFCASSVDPVSGNTIYFGEGSWLTVV.

The gene calls are TRBV7-2 and TRBJ1-1; D not certain. The length of the CDR3 is 14 residues. The germline V gene encodes CDR1 SGHTA and CDR2 FQGNSA. The V end lost 2 bases, the J end lost 2 bases, and 9 bases lay between the germline ends. The CDR3 sequence: CASSLRHANTEAFF. DNA for the CDR3: TGTGCCAGCAGCTTAAGACACGCAAACACTGAAGCTTTCTTT.

As regards this clone: One junction end disagrees with the germline gene, perhaps due to a read error. The genes are TRBV7-9 and TRBJ1-1; D might be TRBD1 (5 bases). Germline-derived CDR1 and CDR2 are SEHNR and FQNEAQ (reference sequence). This CDR3 has 13 residues. The DNA for the CDR3 is TGTGCCAGCAGCTTAGCGGCGGGGGAGATTTCCTTATTT. Residues: CASSLAAGEISLF.

This clone came up many times. The rearrangement uses TRBV5-1 and TRBJ1-1; TRBD1 is a possible D gene (5 bases). This CDR3 spans 14 amino acids. V lost 4 bases, J lost 1 base, and 11 bases lay in between. Germline values: CDR1 SGHRS, CDR2 YFSETQ. The CDR3 sequence is CASSPGGGNTEAFF. The CDR3 DNA follows: TGCGCCAGCAGCCCCGGGGGGGGGAACACTGAAGCTTTCTTT.